This TCR beta chain was recovered during a study of cytomegalovirus exposure and HLA in healthy donors. As for the study in general: The platform used for the 120 or so validation repertoires matched that of the approximately 640 first-cohort repertoires, a later analysis reported. Regarding the study as a whole: The study designated about 160 TCR beta chains cytomegalovirus-associated. Reported results showed that the classifier diagnosed cytomegalovirus status with high specificity and sensitivity. A later analysis found first-cohort TCR clusters tended to co-occur in the 130 or so validation repertoires.

Assay used: immunoSEQ multiplex PCR; TCRdb lists only in-frame clones, some missing. The table has some 72,000 clones, 90% to 96% seen once. CDR1 is LNHDA and CDR2 is SQIVND in the germline V gene (reference sequence). The V segment lost 7 bases and the J segment 4 bases; nucleotides outside the gene matches: 5. This CDR3 comprises 15 residues. Concerning this clone itself: Its target is not known.

The clonotype comes from a man between 18 and 29 years old in good health and CMV-seropositive. The sample comprised PBMCs. This chain uses TRBV19 with TRBJ2-5, with TRBD2 matching 14 bases. CDR3 sequence: CASTPTSGRAETQYF. In nucleotides, the CDR3 is TGTGCCAGTACCCCGACTAGCGGGAGGGCAGAGACCCAGTACTTC.